This T cell receptor (beta chain) was captured in a study of neurological immune-mediated disorders. Serving as healthy controls were blood bank volunteers based in Maryland, USA. The study built sorted libraries from some 930,000 CD4+ or CD8+ T cells. With regard to this clonotype: Its antigen is unidentified.

Between the trimmed V and J ends, which lost 1 base and 5 bases, there was a span of 16 bases. Germline CDR1 and CDR2: SGHKS and YYEKEE (reference sequence). The CDR3 has 16 amino acids. Study-level findings and limits: The highest TCR clonal expansion occurred in HTLV-1-associated myelopathy; multiple sclerosis fell below healthy controls.

Over 200 million TCR-beta sequences from 15-18 subjects were obtained in each sequencing run. MiXCR, run by TCRdb on the 5' RACE reads, gives a single entry per CDR3 protein. The repertoire holds 25,000 to 35,000 distinct CDR3 sequences, with around 5.9% as singletons. The sequence was obtained from a woman between 50 and 59 years old in good health. The specimen was CD4+ T cells from blood. The chain couples TRBV5-5 to TRBJ2-1; the D is unclear. In DNA form, the CDR3 reads TGTGCCAGCAGCTTGCATGGTATGGACGGGCACAATGAGCAGTTCTTC. Translation: CASSLHGMDGHNEQFF. The variable domain in full, completed from reference TRBV5-5 and TRBJ2-1, reads DAGVTQSPTHLIKTRGQQVTLRCSPISGHKSVSWYQQVLGQGPQFIFQYYEKEERGRGNFPDRFSARQFPNYSSELNVNALLLGDSALYLCASSLHGMDGHNEQFFGPGTRLTVL.